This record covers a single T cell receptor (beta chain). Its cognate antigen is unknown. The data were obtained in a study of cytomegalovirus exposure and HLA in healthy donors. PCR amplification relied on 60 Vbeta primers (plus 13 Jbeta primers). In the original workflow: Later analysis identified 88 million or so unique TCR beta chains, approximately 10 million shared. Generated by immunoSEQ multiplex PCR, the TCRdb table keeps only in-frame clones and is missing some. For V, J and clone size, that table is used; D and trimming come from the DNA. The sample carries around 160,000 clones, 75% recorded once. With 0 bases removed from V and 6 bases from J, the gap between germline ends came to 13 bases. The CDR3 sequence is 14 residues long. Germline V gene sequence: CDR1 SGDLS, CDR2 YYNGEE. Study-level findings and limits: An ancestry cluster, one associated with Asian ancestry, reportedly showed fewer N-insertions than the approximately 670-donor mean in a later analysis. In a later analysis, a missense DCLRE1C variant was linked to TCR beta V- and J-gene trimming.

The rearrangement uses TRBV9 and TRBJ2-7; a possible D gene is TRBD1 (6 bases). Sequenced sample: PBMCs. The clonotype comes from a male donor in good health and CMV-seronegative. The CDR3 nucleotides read TGTGCCAGCAGCGTAGGTGGACAGACCTCCGAGCAGTACTTC. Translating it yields CASSVGGQTSEQYF.